This T cell receptor (beta chain) was recovered during a study of regulatory T cells in long-lasting Graves disease. Libraries of TCR beta came from iRepertoire HTBI primers plus Arm-PCR of CDR3 regions. Using its own MiXCR run on the multiplex PCR reads, TCRdb lists one record per CDR3 protein. The table lists 650,000 to 850,000 distinct CDR3 sequences, about 30% of them singletons, with around 40% in the top ten. This CDR3 region has 11 residues. CDR1 SNHLY and CDR2 FYNNEI come from the germline V gene. V shed 6 bases and J shed 6 bases, with 6 bases lying between them. Sample time point: persistent/refractory GD, antithyroid drugs over 5 years with positive TRAb. Extracted RNA from PBMCs served as the source of the TCR library. The collection involved drawing nine milliliters of peripheral blood into EDTA tubes.

The gene calls are TRBV2 and TRBJ2-1; D remains unclear. The material sequenced was peripheral blood mononuclear cells (PBMCs), taken when the disease was refractory, from a patient treated with antithyroid drugs. This sequence originates from a female donor with Graves disease. The CDR3, as DNA: TGTGCCAGCAGATTGGGCAATGAGCAGTTCTTC. It codes for CASRLGNEQFF. The entire variable domain, with the rest obtained from reference TRBV2 and TRBJ2-1, is as follows: EPEVTQTPSHQVTQMGQEVILRCVPISNHLYFYWYRQILGQKVEFLVSFYNNEISEKSEIFDDQFSVERPDGSNFTLKIRSTKLEDSAMYFCASRLGNEQFFGPGTRLTVL.